This T cell receptor (beta chain) was obtained from a study of cytomegalovirus exposure and HLA in healthy donors. Study-wide results and caveats: It was assumed in the presence/absence analyses that sequencing depth was roughly uniform across donors. TCR beta sequences reportedly predicted the HLA-A and HLA-B alleles of most subjects accurately. In vitro experiments confirmed that three CMV-associated chains were specific for CMV antigens.

This clone appeared a few times. The antigen remains undetermined. Trimming shortened V by 0 bases and J by 4 bases, and 9 bases separated the two germline ends. There are 14 residues in the CDR3. CDR1 is LGHNA, CDR2 YSLEER, per germline. The primer mix had 60 Vbeta and 13 Jbeta primers. Sequencing was performed with immunoSEQ multiplex PCR; in TCRdb, only in-frame clones are kept and a portion is missing. This repertoire shows roughly 170,000 clones, over 60% found once; its top ten account for 1.5% to 2%. The chain uses TRBV4-3 and TRBJ1-1; D possibly corresponds to TRBD1 (6 bases). The sequencing sample was made of PBMCs. The receptor's source is a woman in her 30s in good health and CMV-seronegative. The CDR3 DNA sequence: TGCGCCAGCAGCCAAGATCCAGGGGCCACTGAAGCTTTCTTT. Amino acid sequence: CASSQDPGATEAFF.